The 29 T cell receptor gamma chains below come from one sample, sequenced in a study of Vδ1+ human thymocytes. Findings of the study overall: Thymic TRG and TRD repertoires appeared highly polyclonal.

Extracted RNA was reverse transcribed into cDNA. Multiplex PCR used pooled V-gene forward primers and a constant-region reverse primer to amplify CDR3s. TCRdb re-called the multiplex PCR reads via CATT. The sample records 25,000 to 35,000 gamma-chain clones, more than 15% being singletons. These receptors have no known antigen. Sequenced input: Vdelta1+ gamma-delta thymocytes from the thymus. Subset specified: FACS-sorted CD3+ TCRalphabeta- TCRVdelta1+ TCRVdelta2- thymocytes. Every receptor here comes from a boy in the first two years of life who had congenital heart surgery.

Worth noting for this clone: Other DNA sequences of this sample code for an identical CDR3. The V and J genes are TRGV4 and TRGJ1 or TRGJ2. Germline V CDR1 and CDR2: EGSTGY, YDSYTSSV. V lost 4 bases and J lost 4; bases outside the gene matches: 4. This CDR3 spans 12 amino acids. In nucleotides, the CDR3 is TGTGCCACCTGGGACCTATATTATAAGAAACTCTTT. Translated, it gives CATWDLYYKKLF.

This clone was seen only a few times. The chain links TRGV2 to TRGJP2. The CDR3 is 16 amino acids. The V gene's germline CDR1 is EGSNGY and CDR2 YDSYNSKV. J lost 3 bases, V lost 0 bases, and 7 bases had no gene match. The CDR3 protein is CATWDGHNGSDWIKTF. The CDR3 DNA reads TGTGCCACCTGGGACGGGCATAATGGTAGTGATTGGATCAAGACGTTT.

The V gene is TRGV9, the J gene TRGJ1 or TRGJ2. The CDR3 has 11 residues. Per the germline V gene, CDR1 is GITISATS and CDR2 is ISYDGTV (reference sequence). J gave up 11 bases and V 4 bases, and 8 bases lay outside the gene matches. The CDR3 bases are TGTGCCTTGTGGGAATGTATAGAGAAACTCTTT. Encoded protein: CALWECIEKLF.

The chain is built from TRGV2 and TRGJP2. J was trimmed by 7 bases and V by 5 bases; bases with no gene match: 4. CDR3 size: 12 residues. Per the germline V gene, CDR1 is EGSNGY and CDR2 is YDSYNSKV. The CDR3 here is CATWVADWIKTF. Here the CDR3 DNA reads TGTGCCACCTGGGTGGCTGATTGGATCAAGACGTTT.

The chain carries TRGV3 and TRGJ1 or TRGJ2. This CDR3 has 12 residues. J was trimmed by 12 bases and V by 3 bases; bases with no gene match: 11. Germline V lookup: CDR1 VTNTFY, CDR2 YDVSTARD (reference sequence). CDR3 in DNA: TGTGCCACCTGGGACGGGTACAGGATGAAACTCTTT. Amino acids: CATWDGYRMKLF.

The chain carries TRGV8 and TRGJ1 or TRGJ2. Germline values: CDR1 VENAVY, CDR2 YDSYNSRV. CDR3 length equals 12 residues. The V and J ends lost 1 base and 7 bases, in that order; junction bases with no gene match: 4. Written as DNA, the CDR3 is TGTGCCACCTGGGATAGCGAATATAAGAAACTCTTT. It yields the protein CATWDSEYKKLF.

This clone was observed a few times. This sequence joins TRGV4 and TRGJP2. After removal of 4 bases from V and 6 bases from J, the junction contained 5 bases not matched to a gene. This CDR3 is built from 13 residues. Per germline, CDR1 EGSTGY and CDR2 YDSYTSSV. The CDR3 DNA sequence: TGTGCCACCTGGGAGTTTGGTGATTGGATCAAGACGTTT. Translation gives CATWEFGDWIKTF.

This clone came up a few times. This CDR3 is also generated by other DNA sequences in the sample. This rearrangement joins TRGV3 to TRGJ1 or TRGJ2. This CDR3 region has 15 residues. Germline V gives CDR1 VTNTFY, CDR2 YDVSTARD (reference sequence). V was pared by 0 bases and J by 4 bases, with 9 bases of the junction left unmatched. The CDR3 here is CATWDRLRGYYKKLF. CDR3 bases: TGTGCCACCTGGGACAGGCTAAGGGGGTATTATAAGAAACTCTTT.

This clone was seen a few times. This chain joins TRGV3 and TRGJ1 or TRGJ2. The germline V gene encodes CDR1 VTNTFY and CDR2 YDVSTARD (reference sequence). Unmatched junction bases numbered 10, after V lost 1 base and J lost 4 bases. CDR3 length equals 15 residues. The CDR3 loop is CATWDSNGRYYKKLF. Written as DNA, the CDR3 is TGTGCCACCTGGGACAGCAACGGGAGATATTATAAGAAACTCTTT.

V and J are TRGV4 and TRGJ1 or TRGJ2. Losses at the gene ends were 4 bases for V and 15 bases for J; bases not matched to a gene: 6. The CDR3 sequence is 9 residues long. The V gene's germline CDR1 is EGSTGY and CDR2 YDSYTSSV. The CDR3 DNA reads TGTGCCACCTGGGAGTTTAGACTCTTT. It is translated as CATWEFRLF.

This clone has just a few counts. Different DNA sequences within this sample yield the same CDR3. This rearrangement joins TRGV4 to TRGJ1 or TRGJ2. Germline V gene lookup returns CDR1 EGSTGY and CDR2 YDSYTSSV. This CDR3 spans 14 amino acids. V was clipped by 0 bases and J by 2 bases; unmatched bases: 4. Here the CDR3 reads CATWDGLYYYKKLF. The CDR3 DNA is TGTGCCACCTGGGATGGGCTGTATTATTATAAGAAACTCTTT.

This clone was detected only a few times. Other DNA sequences of this sample code for an identical CDR3. The chain is built from TRGV4 and TRGJ1 or TRGJ2. CDR1 is EGSTGY, CDR2 YDSYTSSV, per germline. After removal of 0 bases from V and 6 bases from J, the junction contained 2 bases not matched to a gene. The CDR3 has 12 amino acids. The CDR3 DNA is TGTGCCACCTGGGATGGGAGTTATAAGAAACTCTTT. Protein: CATWDGSYKKLF.

This clone was seen only a few times. This chain connects TRGV9 to TRGJP. CDR1 GITISATS and CDR2 ISYDGTV come from the germline V gene (reference sequence). The CDR3 consists of 14 residues. J was trimmed by 9 bases and V by 9 bases; bases with no gene match: 8. CDR3 sequence (DNA): TGTGCCTTGGATGAAGGGTTGGGCAAAAAAATCAAGGTATTT. It encodes CALDEGLGKKIKVF.

The chain combines TRGV4 with TRGJ1 or TRGJ2. V lost 2 bases, J lost 0 bases, and 7 bases stayed unmatched. Germline V gene data show CDR1 as EGSTGY and CDR2 as YDSYTSSV. The CDR3 totals 15 residues. The CDR3 DNA reads TGTGCCACCTGGGATGAACCTACGAATTATTATAAGAAACTCTTT. This gives the protein CATWDEPTNYYKKLF.

This clone was detected only a few times. This chain connects TRGV2 to TRGJP2. V shed 1 base and J 8 bases; nucleotides not matched to a gene: 10. Germline V gene data show CDR1 as EGSNGY and CDR2 as YDSYNSKV. This CDR3 has 15 residues. The DNA of the CDR3 is TGTGCCACCTGGGACGGATCACCGTGGGATTGGATCAAGACGTTT. Amino acids: CATWDGSPWDWIKTF.

The chain carries TRGV4 and TRGJ1 or TRGJ2. The CDR3 runs 12 residues. Germline trimming cut 4 bases from V and 11 bases from J; bases unmatched to any gene: 11. Per germline, CDR1 EGSTGY and CDR2 YDSYTSSV. DNA of the CDR3: TGTGCCACCTGGGACGGGCCGAGAGAGAAACTCTTT. Residues: CATWDGPREKLF.

The chain couples TRGV2 to TRGJ1 or TRGJ2. Germline assignment: CDR1 EGSNGY and CDR2 YDSYNSKV. V was pared by 3 bases and J by 6 bases, with 11 bases of the junction left unmatched. CDR3 length: 14 amino acids. CDR3 sequence: CATWDSKDRYKKLF. Written as DNA, the CDR3 is TGTGCCACCTGGGACTCAAAGGACCGTTATAAGAAACTCTTT.

In its sample, this clone ranks as medium-sized. This sample includes further DNA sequences coding for the same CDR3. The V gene is TRGV9, the J gene TRGJ1 or TRGJ2. CDR3 length: 12 residues. From germline, CDR1 is GITISATS and CDR2 ISYDGTV (reference sequence). The junction had 2 bases not matched to a gene; V was cut back by 0 bases and J by 6 bases. The CDR3 sequence: CALWEVGYKKLF. CDR3 DNA: TGTGCCTTGTGGGAGGTGGGTTATAAGAAACTCTTT.

This clone was seen a few times. The chain is built from TRGV9 and TRGJ1 or TRGJ2. Per germline, CDR1 GITISATS and CDR2 ISYDGTV (reference sequence). The CDR3 consists of 14 residues. Trimming cost V 6 bases and J 0 bases; bases outside gene matches: 8. CDR3 DNA sequence: TGTGCCTTGTGGTCGAGCCTGAATTATTATAAGAAACTCTTT. Protein sequence: CALWSSLNYYKKLF.

This clone was counted only a few times. The chain combines TRGV4 with TRGJ1 or TRGJ2. In germline, CDR1 is EGSTGY, CDR2 YDSYTSSV. V gave up 8 bases and J gave up 12 bases; unmatched junction bases: 19. CDR3 size: 13 residues. The CDR3 DNA reads TGTGCCACCTTATGGGGTTCGAGGGGGGGGAAACTCTTT. Translated: CATLWGSRGGKLF.

This clone was counted a few times. The chain recombines TRGV9 with TRGJ1 or TRGJ2. With V trimmed by 5 bases and J by 13 bases, 14 bases remained unmatched. Germline CDR1 is GITISATS and CDR2 is ISYDGTV (reference sequence). The CDR3 has 12 residues. Here the CDR3 DNA reads TGTGCCTTGTGGGTTTGGTGCGGGACAAAACTCTTT. As protein: CALWVWCGTKLF.

The chain couples TRGV9 to TRGJP. The V segment lost 8 bases and the J segment 9 bases; nucleotides outside the gene matches: 7. Germline CDR1 reads GITISATS; CDR2 reads ISYDGTV (reference sequence). CDR3 length equals 14 residues. CDR3 coding DNA: TGTGCCTTGTTGCGGATGTTGGGCAAAAAAATCAAGGTATTT. Translation: CALLRMLGKKIKVF.

V is TRGV9 and J is TRGJP1. V lost 6 bases to trimming and J lost 2 bases; unmatched junction nucleotides: 12. The CDR3 extends over 16 amino acids. Germline V gene data show CDR1 as GITISATS and CDR2 as ISYDGTV (reference sequence). The CDR3 loop reads CALWPPLKTTGWFKIF. The DNA of the CDR3 is TGTGCCTTGTGGCCCCCCCTTAAGACCACTGGTTGGTTCAAGATATTT.

A few counts support this clone. The junction departs from germline at one end; a sequencing error may be responsible. Within the sample, other DNA sequences also encode this same CDR3. The V call is TRGV2, the J call TRGJ1 or TRGJ2. There are 13 residues in the CDR3. Germline loops: CDR1 EGSNGY, CDR2 YDSYNSKV. The CDR3 region is CATWDGLGYKKLF. The DNA of the CDR3 is TGTGCCACCTGGGACGGGCTCGGGTATAAGAAACTCTTC.

This clone was counted a few times. The genes are TRGV8 and TRGJP1. V was clipped by 3 bases and J by 0 bases; unmatched bases: 4. This CDR3 is 15 amino acids long. The germline CDR1 and CDR2 sequences are VENAVY and YDSYNSRV. The CDR3 nucleotides are TGTGCCACCTGGGATTGGGATACCACTGGTTGGTTCAAGATATTT. Amino acid sequence: CATWDWDTTGWFKIF.

This rearrangement joins TRGV4 to TRGJ1 or TRGJ2. The germline CDR1 and CDR2 sequences are EGSTGY and YDSYTSSV. The CDR3 spans 13 residues. V was clipped by 5 bases and J by 5 bases; unmatched bases: 9. This chain's CDR3 is CATWGWGHYKKLF. CDR3 sequence (DNA): TGTGCCACCTGGGGCTGGGGGCATTATAAGAAACTCTTT.

The chain uses TRGV9 and TRGJ1 or TRGJ2. Losses at the gene ends were 4 bases for V and 1 base for J; bases not matched to a gene: 4. Per the germline V gene, CDR1 is GITISATS and CDR2 is ISYDGTV (reference sequence). The CDR3 length is 13 residues. DNA for the CDR3: TGTGCCTTGTGGGATGGTAATTATTATAAGAAACTCTTT. Protein: CALWDGNYYKKLF.

Within the sample, this clone is medium-sized. Other DNA sequences in the same sample also yield this CDR3. The rearrangement uses TRGV4 and TRGJ1 or TRGJ2. The V segment lost 3 bases and the J segment 3 bases; nucleotides outside the gene matches: 2. The CDR3 has 12 residues. Per the germline V gene, CDR1 is EGSTGY and CDR2 is YDSYTSSV. CDR3 DNA: TGTGCCACCTGGGATTGTTATTATAAGAAACTCTTT. Translated: CATWDCYYKKLF.

About this clone: Within the sample, other DNA sequences also encode this same CDR3. V usage is TRGV9 and J usage is TRGJ1 or TRGJ2. CDR3 length: 14 amino acids. Germline CDR1 reads GITISATS; CDR2 reads ISYDGTV (reference sequence). Unmatched junction bases numbered 9, after V lost 4 bases and J lost 3 bases. CDR3 protein: CALWEVPIYYKKLF. CDR3 coding DNA: TGTGCCTTGTGGGAAGTCCCGATTTATTATAAGAAACTCTTT.